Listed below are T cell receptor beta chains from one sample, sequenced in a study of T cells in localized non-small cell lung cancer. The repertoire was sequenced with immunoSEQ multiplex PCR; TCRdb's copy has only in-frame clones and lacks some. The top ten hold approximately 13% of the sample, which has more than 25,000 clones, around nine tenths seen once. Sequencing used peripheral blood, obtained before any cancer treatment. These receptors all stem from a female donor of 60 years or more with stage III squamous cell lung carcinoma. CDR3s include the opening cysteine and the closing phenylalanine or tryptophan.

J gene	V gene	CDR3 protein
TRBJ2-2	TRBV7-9	CASSPVVLSSNTGELFF
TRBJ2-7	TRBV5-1	CASSLDKYEQYF
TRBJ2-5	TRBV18	CASSPTIETQYF
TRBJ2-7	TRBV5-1	CASSEQGPGEQYF
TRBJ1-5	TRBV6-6	CASSPGQGQNQPQHF
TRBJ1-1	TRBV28	CASNTFSRGATEAFF
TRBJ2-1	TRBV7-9	CASSLLIRTGGWNEQFF
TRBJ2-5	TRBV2	CASSLDRFQETQYF
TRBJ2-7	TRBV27	CASSRQNRVHEQYF
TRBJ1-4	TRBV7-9	CASSSGTGDEKLFF
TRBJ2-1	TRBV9	CASSVALTGGHNEQFF
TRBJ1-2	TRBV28	CASSLDTYYGYTF
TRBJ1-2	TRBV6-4	CASSPTGHYGYTF
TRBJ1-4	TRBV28	CASSPQRGASEKLFF
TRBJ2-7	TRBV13	CASSARTSGVITYEQYF
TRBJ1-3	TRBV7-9	CASSPGTGENTIYF
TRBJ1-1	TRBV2	CASSEQGVNTEAFF
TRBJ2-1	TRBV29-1	CSSSGGVF
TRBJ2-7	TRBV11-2	CASSSPTGTPYEQYF
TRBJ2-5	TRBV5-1	CASSLLGETQYF
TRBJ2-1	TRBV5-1	CASILGTGLNEQFF
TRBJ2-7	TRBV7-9	CASSLQGYEQYF
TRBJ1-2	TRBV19	CASSISAYGYTF
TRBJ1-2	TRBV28	CASSTFGAAPFNYGYTF
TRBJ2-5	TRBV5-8	CASSWGLAGPQETQYF
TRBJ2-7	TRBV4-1	CASSRPGQGYEQYF
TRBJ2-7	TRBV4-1	CASSQVDMGLSGSYEQYF
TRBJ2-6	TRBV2	CASSYSGANVLTF
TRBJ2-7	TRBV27	CASSLKRQTYEQYF
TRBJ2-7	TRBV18	CASSPRQTYEQYF
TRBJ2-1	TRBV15	CATSSRGLGEGEQFF
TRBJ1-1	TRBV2	CASTDRRTSEAFF
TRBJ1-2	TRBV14	CASSQEPRTVEWGNYGYTF
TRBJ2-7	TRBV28	CASRRGLAGYEQYF
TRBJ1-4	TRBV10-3	CAISEGQPTNEKLFF
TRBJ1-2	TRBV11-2	CASSLAGWGYGYTF
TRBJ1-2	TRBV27	CASSQTGWGNYGYTF
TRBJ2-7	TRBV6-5	CASTWGGTRWIEQYF
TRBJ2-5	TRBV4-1	CASSQGLQAQGTQYF
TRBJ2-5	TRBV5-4	CASTQGVGQETQYF
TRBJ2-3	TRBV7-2	CASSHGTSGIGDTQYF
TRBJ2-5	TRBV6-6	CASSQNQGAQETQYF
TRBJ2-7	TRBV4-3	CASSQERGGRGQQYF
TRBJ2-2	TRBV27	CASSLRRLAGGYTGELFF
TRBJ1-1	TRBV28	CAGLGGGEAFF
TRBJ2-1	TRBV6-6	CASTYRTSGSYNEQFF
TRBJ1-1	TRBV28	CASSPTSPPTEAFF
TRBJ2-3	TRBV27	CASRGNPWGHTDTQYF
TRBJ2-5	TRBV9	CASSHQGQNKETQYF
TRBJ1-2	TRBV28	CASLPPGREGYGYTF
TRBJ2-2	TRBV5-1	CASSLLPGELFF
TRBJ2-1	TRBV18	CASSPRVPQLSNEQFF
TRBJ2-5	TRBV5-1	CASSLGGGQETQYF
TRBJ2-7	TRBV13	CASSLIGEQYF
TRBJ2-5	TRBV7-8	CASSLAASGDQETQYF
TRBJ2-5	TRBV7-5	CARSLPGTSCKTQYF